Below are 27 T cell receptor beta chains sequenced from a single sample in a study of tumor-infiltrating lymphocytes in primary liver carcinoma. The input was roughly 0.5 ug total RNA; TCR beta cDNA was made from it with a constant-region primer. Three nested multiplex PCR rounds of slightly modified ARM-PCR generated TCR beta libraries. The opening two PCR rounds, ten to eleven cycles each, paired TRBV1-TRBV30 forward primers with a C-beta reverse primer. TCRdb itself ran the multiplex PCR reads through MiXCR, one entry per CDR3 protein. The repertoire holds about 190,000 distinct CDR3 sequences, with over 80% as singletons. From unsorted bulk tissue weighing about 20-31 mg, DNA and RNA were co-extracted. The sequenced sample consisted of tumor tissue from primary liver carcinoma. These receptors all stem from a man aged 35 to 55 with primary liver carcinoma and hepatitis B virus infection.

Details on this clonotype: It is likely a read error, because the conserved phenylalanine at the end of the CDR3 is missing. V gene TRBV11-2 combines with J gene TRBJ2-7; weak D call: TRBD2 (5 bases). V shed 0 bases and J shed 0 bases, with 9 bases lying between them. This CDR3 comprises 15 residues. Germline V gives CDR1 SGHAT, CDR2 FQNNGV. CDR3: CASSLDLEGSYEQYI. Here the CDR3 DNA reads TGTGCCAGCAGCTTAGATTTAGAGGGCTCCTACGAGCAGTACATC.

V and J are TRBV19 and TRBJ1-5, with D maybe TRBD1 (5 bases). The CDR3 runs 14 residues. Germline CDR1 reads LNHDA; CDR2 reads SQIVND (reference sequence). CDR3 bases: TGTATCAGTAGTTCCTTGGGGGGTCGGCAGCCCCAGCATTTT. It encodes CISSSLGGRQPQHF.

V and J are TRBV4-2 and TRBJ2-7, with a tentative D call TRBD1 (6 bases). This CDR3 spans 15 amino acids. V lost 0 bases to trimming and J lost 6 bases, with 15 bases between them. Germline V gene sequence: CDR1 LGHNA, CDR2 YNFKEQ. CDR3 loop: CASSQDSERDIEQYF. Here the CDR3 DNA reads TGTGCCAGCAGCCAAGATAGCGAGAGGGACATCGAGCAGTACTTC.

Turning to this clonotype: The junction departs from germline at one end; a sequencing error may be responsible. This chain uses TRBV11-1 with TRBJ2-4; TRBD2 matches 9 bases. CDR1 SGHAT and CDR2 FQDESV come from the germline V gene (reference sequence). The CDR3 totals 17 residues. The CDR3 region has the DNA TGTGCCAGAAGATTTTCCGGGGCTAGCGGGACCAAAAACATTCAGTACTTT. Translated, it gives CARRFSGASGTKNIQYF. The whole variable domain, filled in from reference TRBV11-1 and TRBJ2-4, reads EAEVAQSPRYKITEKSQAVAFWCDPISGHATLYWYRQILGQGPELLVQFQDESVVDDSQLPKDRFSAERLKGVDSTLKIQPAELGDSAMYLCARRFSGASGTKNIQYFGAGTRLSVL.

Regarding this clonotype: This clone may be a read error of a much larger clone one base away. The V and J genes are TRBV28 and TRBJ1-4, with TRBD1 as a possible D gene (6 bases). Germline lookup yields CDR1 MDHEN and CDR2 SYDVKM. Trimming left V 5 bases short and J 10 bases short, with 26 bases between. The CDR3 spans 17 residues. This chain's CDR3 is CASSLTTLLQGSGKLFF. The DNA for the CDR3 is TGTGCCAGCAGTCTAACAACCCTCCTACAGGGATCGGGAAAACTGTTTTTT.

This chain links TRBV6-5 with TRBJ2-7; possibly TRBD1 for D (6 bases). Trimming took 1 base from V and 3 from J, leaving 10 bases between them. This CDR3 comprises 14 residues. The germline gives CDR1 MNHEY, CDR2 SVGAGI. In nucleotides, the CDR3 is TGTGCCAGCAGTTACTTGGTAGGGGGCTACGAGCAGTACTTC. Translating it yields CASSYLVGGYEQYF.

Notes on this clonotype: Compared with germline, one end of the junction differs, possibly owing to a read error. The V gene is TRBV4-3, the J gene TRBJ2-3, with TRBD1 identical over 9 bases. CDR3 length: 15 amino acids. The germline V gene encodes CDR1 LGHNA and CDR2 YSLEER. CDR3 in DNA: TGCACCAGCAGTCGCCGACAGGGGGGGGCAGATACGCAGTATTTT. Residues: CTSSRRQGGADTQYF.

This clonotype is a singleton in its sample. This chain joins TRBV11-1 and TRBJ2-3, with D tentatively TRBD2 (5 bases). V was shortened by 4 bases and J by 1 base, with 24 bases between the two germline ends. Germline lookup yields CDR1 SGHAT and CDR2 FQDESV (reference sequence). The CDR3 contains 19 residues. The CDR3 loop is CASSSGVSFVGGRTDTQYF. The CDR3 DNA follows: TGTGCCAGCAGCTCTGGGGTAAGCTTTGTTGGAGGCCGCACAGATACGCAGTATTTT. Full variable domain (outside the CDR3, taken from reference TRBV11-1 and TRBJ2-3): EAEVAQSPRYKITEKSQAVAFWCDPISGHATLYWYRQILGQGPELLVQFQDESVVDDSQLPKDRFSAERLKGVDSTLKIQPAELGDSAMYLCASSSGVSFVGGRTDTQYFGPGTRLTVL.

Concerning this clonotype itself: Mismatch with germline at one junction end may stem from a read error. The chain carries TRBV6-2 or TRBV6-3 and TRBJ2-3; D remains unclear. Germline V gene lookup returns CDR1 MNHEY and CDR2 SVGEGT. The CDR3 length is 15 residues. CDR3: CDSSLDPAGADTQYF. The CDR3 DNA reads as TGTGACAGCAGTTTGGACCCTGCAGGCGCAGATACGCAGTATTTT.

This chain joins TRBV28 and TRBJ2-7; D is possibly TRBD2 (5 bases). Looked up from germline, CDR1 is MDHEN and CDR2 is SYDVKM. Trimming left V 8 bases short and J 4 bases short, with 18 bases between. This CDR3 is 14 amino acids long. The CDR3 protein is CASSEAPLLYEQYF. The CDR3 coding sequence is TGTGCCAGCTCGGAGGCCCCCCTACTATACGAGCAGTACTTC.

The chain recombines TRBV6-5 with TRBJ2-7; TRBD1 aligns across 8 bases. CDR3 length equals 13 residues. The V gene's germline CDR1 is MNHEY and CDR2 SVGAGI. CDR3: CVNTSHTGGEQYF. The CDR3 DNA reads TGTGTCAACACGTCCCATACAGGGGGCGAGCAGTACTTC.

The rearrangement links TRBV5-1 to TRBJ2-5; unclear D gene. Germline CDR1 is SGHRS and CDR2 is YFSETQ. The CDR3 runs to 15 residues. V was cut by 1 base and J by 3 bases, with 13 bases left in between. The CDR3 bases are TGCGCCAGCAGCTTGTATCATAGCCAGGAAGAGACCCAGTACTTC. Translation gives CASSLYHSQEETQYF.

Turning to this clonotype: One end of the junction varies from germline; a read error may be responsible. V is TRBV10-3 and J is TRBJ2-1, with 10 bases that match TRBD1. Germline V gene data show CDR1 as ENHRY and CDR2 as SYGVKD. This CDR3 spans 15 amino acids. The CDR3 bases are TGTGACATCAGGACCGGGACAGGGGCGTACAATGAGCAGTTCTTC. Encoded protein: CDIRTGTGAYNEQFF.

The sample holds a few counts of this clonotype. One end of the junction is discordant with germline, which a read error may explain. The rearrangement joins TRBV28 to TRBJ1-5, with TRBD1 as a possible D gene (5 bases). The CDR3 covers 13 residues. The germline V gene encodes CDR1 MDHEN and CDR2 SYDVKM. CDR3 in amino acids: CANSPGEFQPQHF. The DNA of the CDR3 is TGTGCCAACAGTCCGGGGGAGTTTCAGCCCCAGCATTTT.

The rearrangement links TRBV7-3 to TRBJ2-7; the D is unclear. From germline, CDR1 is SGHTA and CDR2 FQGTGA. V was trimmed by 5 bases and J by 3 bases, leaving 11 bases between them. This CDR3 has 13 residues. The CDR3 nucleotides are TGTGCCAGCAGCCCGTCCCCTAGCTACGAGCAGTACTTC. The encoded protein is CASSPSPSYEQYF.

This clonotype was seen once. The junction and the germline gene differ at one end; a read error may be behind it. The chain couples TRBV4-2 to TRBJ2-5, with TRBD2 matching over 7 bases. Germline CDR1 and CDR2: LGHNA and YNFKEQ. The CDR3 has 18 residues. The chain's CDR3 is CAGSQDLMGGPALETQYF. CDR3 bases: TGTGCCGGCAGCCAAGATCTGATGGGAGGGCCGGCTTTAGAGACACAGTACTTT.

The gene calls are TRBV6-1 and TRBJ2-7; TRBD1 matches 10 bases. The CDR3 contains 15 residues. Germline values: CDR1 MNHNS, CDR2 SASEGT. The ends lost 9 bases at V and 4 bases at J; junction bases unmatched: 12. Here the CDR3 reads CARSEMGQGMYEQYF. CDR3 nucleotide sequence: TGTGCCAGGAGCGAAATGGGACAGGGGATGTACGAGCAGTACTTC.

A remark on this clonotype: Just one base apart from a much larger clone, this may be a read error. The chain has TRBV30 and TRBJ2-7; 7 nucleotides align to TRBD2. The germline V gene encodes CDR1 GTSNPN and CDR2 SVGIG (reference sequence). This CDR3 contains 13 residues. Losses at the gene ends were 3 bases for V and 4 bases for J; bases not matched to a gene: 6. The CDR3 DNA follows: TGTGCCTGGAGATCAACTAGCGTATACGAGCAGTACTTC. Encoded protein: CAWRSTSVYEQYF.

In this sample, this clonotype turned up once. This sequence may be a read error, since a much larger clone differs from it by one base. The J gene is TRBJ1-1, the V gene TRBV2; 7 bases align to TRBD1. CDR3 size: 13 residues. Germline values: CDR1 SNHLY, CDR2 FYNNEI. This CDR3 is CTSRRDSQGEAFF. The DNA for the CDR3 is TGTACCAGCAGGAGGGACAGTCAGGGTGAAGCTTTCTTT. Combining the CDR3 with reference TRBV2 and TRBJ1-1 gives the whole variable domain EPEVTQTPSHQVTQMGQEVILRCVPISNHLYFYWYRQILGQKVEFLVSFYNNEISEKSEIFDDQFSVERPDGSNFTLKIRSTKLEDSAMYFCTSRRDSQGEAFFGQGTRLTVV.

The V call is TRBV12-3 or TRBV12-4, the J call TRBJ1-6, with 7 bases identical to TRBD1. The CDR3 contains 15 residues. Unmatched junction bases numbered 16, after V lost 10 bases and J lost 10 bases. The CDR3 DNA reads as TGTGCCAACAGCCGGGACAGTAGAGCAGGGTCACCCCTCCACTTT. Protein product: CANSRDSRAGSPLHF.

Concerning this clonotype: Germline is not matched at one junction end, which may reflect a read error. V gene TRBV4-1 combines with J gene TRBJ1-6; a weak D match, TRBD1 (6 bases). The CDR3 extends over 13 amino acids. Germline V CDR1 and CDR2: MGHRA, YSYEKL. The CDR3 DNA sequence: TGCGCCAGCAGCCAGGGGGCAAATTCACCCCTACACTTT. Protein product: CASSQGANSPLHF.

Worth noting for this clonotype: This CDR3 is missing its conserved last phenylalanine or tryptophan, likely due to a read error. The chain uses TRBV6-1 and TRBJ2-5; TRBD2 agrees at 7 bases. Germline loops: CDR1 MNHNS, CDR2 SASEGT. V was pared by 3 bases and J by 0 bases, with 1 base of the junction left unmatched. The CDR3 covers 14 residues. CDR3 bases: TGTGCCAGCAGTGATGGGAGGGACCAAGAGACCCAGTACTTA. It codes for CASSDGRDQETQYL.

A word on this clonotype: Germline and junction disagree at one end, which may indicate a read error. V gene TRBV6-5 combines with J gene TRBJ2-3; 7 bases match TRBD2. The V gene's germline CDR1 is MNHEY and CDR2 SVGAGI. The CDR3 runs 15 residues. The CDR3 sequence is CTSNPGPAGTDTLYF. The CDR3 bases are TGTACCAGCAACCCAGGACCAGCGGGAACAGATACGCTGTATTTT.

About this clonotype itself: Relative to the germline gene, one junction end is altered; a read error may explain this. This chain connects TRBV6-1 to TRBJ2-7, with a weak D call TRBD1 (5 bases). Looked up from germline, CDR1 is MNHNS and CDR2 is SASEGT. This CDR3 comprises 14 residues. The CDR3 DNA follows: TGTGCCAGCCAACGGACAAGGGTCCCCTACGAGCAGTACTTT. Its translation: CASQRTRVPYEQYF.

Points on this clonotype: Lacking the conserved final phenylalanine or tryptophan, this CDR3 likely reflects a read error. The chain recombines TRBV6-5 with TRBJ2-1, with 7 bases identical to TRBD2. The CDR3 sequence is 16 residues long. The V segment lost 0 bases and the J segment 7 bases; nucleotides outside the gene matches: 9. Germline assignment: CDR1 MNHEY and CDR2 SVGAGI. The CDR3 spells CASSYSGAGVQNEQFL. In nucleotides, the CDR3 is TGTGCCAGCAGTTACTCTGGCGCGGGAGTGCAGAATGAGCAGTTCCTC.

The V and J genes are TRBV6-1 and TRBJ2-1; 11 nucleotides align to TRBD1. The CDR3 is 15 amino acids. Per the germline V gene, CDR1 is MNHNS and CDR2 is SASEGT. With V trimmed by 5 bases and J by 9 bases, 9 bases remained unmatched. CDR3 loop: CASSWDRGFSIEQFF. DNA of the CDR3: TGTGCCAGCAGTTGGGACAGGGGGTTTAGCATTGAGCAGTTCTTC.

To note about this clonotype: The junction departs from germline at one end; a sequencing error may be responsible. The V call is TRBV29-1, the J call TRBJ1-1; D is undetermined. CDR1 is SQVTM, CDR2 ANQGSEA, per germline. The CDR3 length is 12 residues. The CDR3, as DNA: TGCAGCGTGGTAACAGCTAATATTGAAGCTTTATTT. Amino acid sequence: CSVVTANIEALF.